Listed below are T cell receptor beta chains from one sample, sequenced in a study of shared clonotypes between healthy human individuals. Method: immunoSEQ multiplex PCR; TCRdb's copy keeps in-frame clones and lacks some. The table lists millions of clones, over 85% of them singletons. Sequencing was carried out using naive CD4+ T cells from PBMCs. These receptors originate from a man aged 18 to 29 in good health. Some clones in this sample may be carry-over from other donors' samples. The CDR3 runs from the conserved cysteine through the conserved F or W. Clone size appears in some rows only: once, few, many, or a class for an expanded clone.

>TRBV5-5|.
CASSPKDRYNEQFF
>TRBV5-1|few
CASGNGTGGPNEQFF
>TRBV9|once
CASSAERASGNTIYF
>TRBV7-9|.
CASSLASGRAFF
>TRBV5-4|.
CASSPTSDFPYEQYF
>TRBV6-5|.
CASSYTPGGPKYF
>TRBV4-2|.
CASSPGTTSFNEQFF
>TRBV28|.
CASSLPGLSSDTQYF
>TRBV28|.
CASETGNWNTEAFF
>TRBV28|.
CASSSSGTENNEQFF
>TRBV14|.
CASSQAKVNNYSNQPQHF
>TRBV5-4|.
CASSLGLAGTDTQYF
>TRBV5-1|.
CASSLGPAGGNTGELFF
>TRBV5-4|.
CASSFSGPRETQYF
>TRBV5-1|.
CASTGNTEAFF
>TRBV7-9|.
CASRVGSGNEQFF
>TRBV18|.
CASSPPRGFSYEQYF
>TRBV5-1|.
CASSLLGPSNTGELFF
>TRBV6-5|.
CASSYSLGLSYEQYF
>TRBV19|.
CASSYGQSRADTQYF
>TRBV29-1|.
CSVVWTYGGELFF
>TRBV18|.
CASSPLDTPNYGYTF
>TRBV10-3|.
CAISERQNTGELFF
>TRBV5-1|.
CASSGSPPYEQYF
>TRBV4-3|.
CASSQDSSLGTEAFF
>TRBV27|.
CASSLVTPFSTRQLRENIQYF
>TRBV25-1|.
CASSRAGSGSYEQYF
>TRBV18|.
CASSGDSTYEQYF
>TRBV19|.
CASSGGSYANEQFF
>TRBV6-4|.
CASSPGGPSYEQYF
>TRBV5-6|.
CASSRNRGHGSYNEQFF
>TRBV5-6|.
CASSLTGRENNSPLHF
>TRBV2|.
CASRRMGGENKQYF
>TRBV5-1|.
CASSYRRVGYGYTF
>TRBV28|.
CASSLSPRVGETQYF
>TRBV29-1|.
CSVDGGKNYDGYTF
>TRBV2|.
CASSGQTLNQPQHF
>TRBV4-1|.
CASSQAEYAGELFF
>TRBV18|.
CASSPRTGGITEAFF
>TRBV6-5|.
CASGRKSGANVLTF
>TRBV11-2|.
CASSLTVSLGSYEQYF
>TRBV19|.
CASSITQGLRPEAFF
>TRBV9|.
CASSAGGHQVNEQFF
>TRBV5-4|.
CASSLAERSGPQETQYF
>TRBV7-9|.
CASSVVRGNTNEQFF
>TRBV15|.
CASGEGNRGNQPQHF
>TRBV19|.
CASSVQGISGNTIYF
>TRBV11-3|.
CASSLHGRFGETQYF
>TRBV20-1|.
CSALDEKLFF
>TRBV4-2|.
CASSQIQGYRDQPQHF
>TRBV4-1|.
CASSPTRRSGRNTGELFF
>TRBV19|.
CASSITGSRQPQHF
>TRBV4-3|.
CANGRSGTGGAGEQYF
>TRBV19|.
CASSISQGAATNEKLFF
>TRBV28|.
CASSSINYGYTF